The 30 T cell receptor beta chains below were found in one sample sequenced in a study of resident and recirculating memory T cells in vitiligo listed by TCRdb under 2018. Libraries were built with the immunoSEQ multiplex PCR assay. Here the immuneACCESS table is served through TCRdb, limited to in-frame sequences with V and J called. Missing clones are a known gap in these copies; in checked studies unresolved V genes cover under half, and the rest lacks a known reason. The sample table holds 70,000 to 95,000 clones, of which 92% were seen once. The top ten clonotypes cover roughly 5% of the sample. The sample was blood. These receptors all stem from a male donor with vitiligo.

The V and J genes are TRBV21-1 and TRBJ2-1; TRBD2, the D gene given by the table, was not confirmed from the DNA. TRBV21-1 counts as a pseudogene. The CDR3 is made up of 13 amino acids. The CDR3 bases are TGTGCCAGCAGCTGGGGGACTAGCTATGAGCAGTTCTTC. This codes for CASSWGTSYEQFF.

The chain is built from TRBV6-5 and TRBJ1-5; a weak D match, TRBD1 (5 bases). The CDR3 runs 15 residues. Germline values: CDR1 MNHEY, CDR2 SVGAGI. Trimming shortened V by 6 bases and J by 0 bases, and 12 bases separated the two germline ends. CDR3 nucleotide sequence: TGTGCCAGCAGACCGACAGACAATAGCAATCAGCCCCAGCATTTT. Residues: CASRPTDNSNQPQHF.

V and J are TRBV6-5 and TRBJ1-2; D ambiguous. Germline CDR1 is MNHEY and CDR2 is SVGAGI. The CDR3 covers 12 residues. Trimming left V 5 bases short and J 3 bases short, with 7 bases between. The CDR3 protein is CASSTPDYGYTF. The DNA of the CDR3 is TGTGCCAGCAGTACCCCAGACTATGGCTACACCTTC.

The CDR3: CASSQDTNYGYTF. The CDR3, as DNA: TGTGCCAGCAGCCAGGACACCAACTATGGCTACACCTTC. The V and J genes are TRBV5-5 and TRBJ1-2, with TRBD1 as a possible D gene (5 bases). This CDR3 region has 13 residues. The V gene's germline CDR1 is SGHKS and CDR2 YYEKEE (reference sequence). Between the trimmed V and J ends, which lost 4 bases and 2 bases, there was a span of 9 bases.

This clone appeared a single time. The gene calls are TRBV7-9 and TRBJ1-1; possible D gene TRBD1, 5 bases. The CDR3 spans 16 residues. Germline CDR1 and CDR2: SEHNR and FQNEAQ (reference sequence). V was trimmed by 2 bases and J by 7 bases, leaving 20 bases between them. In DNA, the CDR3 is TGTGCCAGCAGCTTACTCGGAGGGGCAAGGGAGGTTGAAGCTTTCTTT. This codes for CASSLLGGAREVEAFF. The complete variable domain, with remaining parts taken from reference TRBV7-9 and TRBJ1-1, reads DTGVSQNPRHKITKRGQNVTFRCDPISEHNRLYWYRQTLGQGPEFLTYFQNEAQLEKSRLLSDRFSAERPKGSFSTLEIQRTEQGDSAMYLCASSLLGGAREVEAFFGQGTRLTVV.

V and J are TRBV6-8 and TRBJ1-5; TRBD1 matches 9 bases. Per the germline V gene, CDR1 is MNHGY and CDR2 is SAAAGT. The ends lost 5 bases at V and 1 base at J; junction bases unmatched: 6. The CDR3 extends over 16 amino acids. DNA for the CDR3: TGTGCCAGCAGTAACAGGGGGCGCCGAAGCAATCAGCCCCAGCATTTT. This gives the protein CASSNRGRRSNQPQHF.

The chain is built from TRBV4-3 and TRBJ2-3, with D possibly being TRBD1 (6 bases). Per the germline V gene, CDR1 is LGHNA and CDR2 is YSLEER. The CDR3 is 15 amino acids. V was trimmed by 4 bases and J by 6 bases, leaving 17 bases between them. The CDR3 protein is CASSLRTAGWDTQYF. The DNA for the CDR3 is TGCGCCAGCAGCCTCCGGACAGCAGGGTGGGATACGCAGTATTTT.

The V call is TRBV27, the J call TRBJ2-7; 7 bases align to TRBD2. CDR1 and CDR2 (germline): MNHEY, SMNVEV (reference sequence). Trimming took 1 base from V and 6 from J; bases not matched to a gene: 12. CDR3 length: 16 amino acids. The CDR3 loop is CASSLFKGGGGLEQYF. The CDR3 DNA is TGTGCCAGCAGTTTATTCAAGGGCGGGGGTGGGCTCGAGCAGTACTTC.

The chain is built from TRBV4-3 and TRBJ2-7; TRBD2 is a possible D gene (5 bases). Trimming stripped 0 bases from V and 0 bases from J, with 12 bases between. This CDR3 comprises 16 residues. The germline V gene has CDR1 LGHNA and CDR2 YSLEER. The CDR3 spells CASSQDSREGSYEQYF. CDR3 DNA sequence: TGCGCCAGCAGCCAAGATTCGAGGGAAGGCTCCTACGAGCAGTACTTC.

The V and J genes are TRBV19 and TRBJ2-1; D perhaps matches TRBD1 (7 bases). With 8 bases removed from V and 6 bases from J, the gap between germline ends came to 26 bases. This CDR3 is built from 17 residues. CDR1 is LNHDA and CDR2 is SQIVND in the germline V gene (reference sequence). CDR3 protein: CASARSGGGFSSNEQFF. The CDR3 bases are TGTGCCAGTGCCCGATCAGGGGGAGGCTTTTCAAGCAATGAGCAGTTCTTC.

This chain uses TRBV5-1 with TRBJ2-7; 7 bases match TRBD2. Germline CDR1 is SGHRS and CDR2 is YFSETQ. J lost 0 bases, V lost 2 bases, and 2 bases had no gene match. There are 14 residues in the CDR3. CDR3 protein: CASSLAGFSYEQYF. CDR3 bases: TGCGCCAGCAGCTTAGCGGGGTTCTCCTACGAGCAGTACTTC.

V gene TRBV6-6 combines with J gene TRBJ2-7; a weak D match, TRBD2 (6 bases). Trimming stripped 2 bases from V and 2 bases from J, with 10 bases between. In germline, CDR1 is MNHNY, CDR2 SVGAGI (reference sequence). This CDR3 has 14 amino acids. In DNA, the CDR3 is TGTGCCAGCAGTTACGGGGGAGGAGCCTACGAGCAGTACTTC. This encodes CASSYGGGAYEQYF.

The J gene is TRBJ2-7, the V gene TRBV5-6; possible D gene TRBD1, 6 bases. The CDR3 has 17 amino acids. CDR1 and CDR2 (germline): SGHDT, YYEEEE. V lost 4 bases and J lost 5, with 25 bases in between. The chain's CDR3 is CASSPAGAQGLVHEQYF. DNA for the CDR3: TGTGCCAGCAGCCCCGCCGGGGCCCAGGGGTTAGTCCACGAGCAGTACTTC.

The genes are TRBV5-6 and TRBJ2-5; D gene unclear. CDR1 and CDR2 (germline): SGHDT, YYEEEE. The V gene lost 9 bases and the J gene lost 3 bases, with 15 bases spanning the gap. The CDR3 extends over 13 amino acids. CDR3 bases: TGTGCCACCTCCCCCTGGGCAGAAGAGACCCAGTACTTC. Translating it yields CATSPWAEETQYF.

The DNA for the CDR3 is TGTGCCAGCAGCCCGTGGGGGACAGGGTCCTTCTATGGCTACACCTTC. Translating gives CASSPWGTGSFYGYTF. This chain connects TRBV5-4 to TRBJ1-2; 9 bases are shared with TRBD1. Trimming removed 4 bases from V and 4 bases from J; junction bases left unmatched: 11. This CDR3 contains 16 residues. The germline CDR1 and CDR2 sequences are SGHNT and YYREEE (reference sequence).

The chain links TRBV4-1 to TRBJ2-5; 11 positions match TRBD2. Trimming at V came to 3 bases and at J to 5 bases, leaving 20 bases not matched to a gene. Germline V gene data show CDR1 as MGHRA and CDR2 as YSYEKL. CDR3 length: 20 amino acids. CDR3 amino acids: CASSQTETGLAGGRGETQYF. CDR3 nucleotides: TGCGCCAGCAGCCAGACAGAAACAGGTCTAGCGGGAGGCCGAGGGGAGACCCAGTACTTC.

The CDR3 loop reads CSVRQGGYGYTF. In DNA form, the CDR3 reads TGCAGCGTTCGACAGGGGGGCTATGGCTACACCTTC. The rearrangement joins TRBV29-1 to TRBJ1-2; 9 bases match TRBD1. The germline V gene encodes CDR1 SQVTM and CDR2 ANQGSEA. V gave up 5 bases and J gave up 4 bases; unmatched junction bases: 2. The CDR3 loop spans 12 amino acids.

The gene calls are TRBV28 and TRBJ2-1; TRBD2 agrees at 8 bases. The V gene's germline CDR1 is MDHEN and CDR2 SYDVKM. V gave up 1 base and J gave up 7 bases; unmatched junction bases: 18. There are 19 residues in the CDR3. CDR3 region: CASSLSAGSGSLLENEQFF. As DNA, the CDR3 is TGTGCCAGCAGTTTATCTGCGGGGAGCGGGAGCTTGCTTGAGAATGAGCAGTTCTTC. The full variable domain, completed using reference TRBV28 and TRBJ2-1, is DVKVTQSSRYLVKRTGEKVFLECVQDMDHENMFWYRQDPGLGLRLIYFSYDVKMKEKGDIPEGYSVSREKKERFSLILESASTNQTSMYLCASSLSAGSGSLLENEQFFGPGTRLTVL.

The rearrangement links TRBV30 to TRBJ2-3, with D uncertain. Per germline, CDR1 GTSNPN and CDR2 SVGIG (reference sequence). Trimming took off 7 bases at V and 2 bases at J, with 10 bases between the two ends. The length of the CDR3 is 12 residues. The CDR3 is CASRYYTDTQYF. The CDR3 nucleotides read TGTGCCTCGCGTTATTACACAGATACGCAGTATTTT.

The J gene is TRBJ1-3, the V gene TRBV6-5, with D tentatively TRBD1 (5 bases). Germline loops: CDR1 MNHEY, CDR2 SVGAGI. The CDR3 runs to 14 residues. With 0 bases removed from V and 8 bases from J, the gap between germline ends came to 11 bases. The CDR3 region is CASSYSAGSDTIYF. CDR3 sequence (DNA): TGTGCCAGCAGTTACTCGGCAGGGTCAGACACCATATATTTT.

The genes are TRBV2 and TRBJ2-2, with D unresolved. The V end lost 6 bases, the J end lost 4 bases, and 12 bases lay between the germline ends. CDR3 length: 14 residues. CDR1 and CDR2 (germline): SNHLY, FYNNEI. In nucleotides, the CDR3 is TGTGCCAGCAGCCCAATACAGAGCACCGGGGAGCTGTTTTTT. Its protein product is CASSPIQSTGELFF.

In nucleotides, the CDR3 is TGTGCCAGCAGCTTAGTAGGCTGGAGTCAAGAGACCCAGTACTTC. Its protein product is CASSLVGWSQETQYF. V usage is TRBV7-2 and J usage is TRBJ2-5; unclear D gene. The CDR3 is made up of 15 amino acids. The V end was cut by 1 base, the J end by 2 bases, with 11 bases between. CDR1 SGHTA and CDR2 FQGNSA come from the germline V gene.

The V call is TRBV2, the J call TRBJ2-1, with 7 bases lining up with TRBD2. There are 15 residues in the CDR3. Germline assignment: CDR1 SNHLY and CDR2 FYNNEI. Trimming at V came to 7 bases and at J to 5 bases, leaving 11 bases not matched to a gene. CDR3 residues: CASKGSEGGNNEQFF. CDR3 coding DNA: TGTGCCAGCAAAGGTTCGGAGGGAGGGAACAATGAGCAGTTCTTC.

The chain carries TRBV7-9 and TRBJ2-5, with 12 nucleotides matching TRBD2. The CDR3 has 16 amino acids. Trimming at V came to 5 bases and at J to 5 bases, leaving 9 bases not matched to a gene. Germline-derived CDR1 and CDR2 are SEHNR and FQNEAQ (reference sequence). The chain's CDR3 is CASSAPSGRAGETQYF. Written as DNA, the CDR3 is TGTGCCAGCAGCGCCCCTAGCGGGAGGGCCGGGGAGACCCAGTACTTC.

The chain employs TRBV7-7 and TRBJ1-1; D perhaps matches TRBD1 (6 bases). The CDR3 spans 14 residues. In germline, CDR1 is SSHAT, CDR2 FNYEAQ (reference sequence). V lost 1 base, J lost 7 bases, and 13 bases lay in between. CDR3 nucleotide sequence: TGTGCCAGCAGCTTAGATGCGCAGGGGCTTGAAGCTTTCTTT. It encodes CASSLDAQGLEAFF. The full variable domain, completed using reference TRBV7-7 and TRBJ1-1, is GAGVSQSPRYKVTKRGQDVTLRCDPISSHATLYWYQQALGQGPEFLTYFNYEAQPDKSGLPSDRFSAERPEGSISTLTIQRTEQRDSAMYRCASSLDAQGLEAFFGQGTRLTVV.

The V and J genes are TRBV7-2 and TRBJ2-7; 10 nucleotides match TRBD1. Germline values: CDR1 SGHTA, CDR2 FQGNSA. Trimming at V came to 5 bases and at J to 2 bases, leaving 9 bases not matched to a gene. The CDR3 is made up of 16 amino acids. Written as DNA, the CDR3 is TGTGCCAGCAGCGTAACCGGGACAGGGGCAACCTACGAGCAGTACTTC. It encodes CASSVTGTGATYEQYF.

The genes are TRBV29-1 and TRBJ2-4; D is perhaps TRBD1 (6 bases). Germline V gene sequence: CDR1 SQVTM, CDR2 ANQGSEA. V was pared by 0 bases and J by 3 bases, with 15 bases between. The CDR3 contains 16 residues. The CDR3 here is CSVEDFWGPFKNIQYF. CDR3 DNA: TGCAGCGTTGAAGATTTTTGGGGGCCCTTCAAAAACATTCAGTACTTC.

The rearrangement uses TRBV9 and TRBJ1-2; D remains unclear. Looked up from germline, CDR1 is SGDLS and CDR2 is YYNGEE. Trimming stripped 0 bases from V and 8 bases from J, with 11 bases between. CDR3 length: 13 amino acids. CDR3 amino acids: CASSVDDLMGYTF. The CDR3 DNA sequence: TGTGCCAGCAGCGTAGACGACTTAATGGGCTACACCTTC.

This clone was observed once. The rearrangement uses TRBV9 and TRBJ2-1; D gene unclear. The CDR3 extends over 13 amino acids. Trimming shortened V by 2 bases and J by 3 bases, and 6 bases separated the two germline ends. The V gene's germline CDR1 is SGDLS and CDR2 YYNGEE. CDR3 sequence (DNA): TGTGCCAGCAGCGTCACAGACTACAATGAGCAGTTCTTC. Residues: CASSVTDYNEQFF.

The chain has TRBV6-5 and TRBJ1-2; 7 positions agree with TRBD1. J was trimmed by 4 bases and V by 5 bases; bases with no gene match: 7. This CDR3 has 14 amino acids. CDR1 and CDR2 (germline): MNHEY, SVGAGI. The CDR3 DNA follows: TGTGCCAGCAGTACCGGGACAGAGGTCTATGGCTACACCTTC. Its translation is CASSTGTEVYGYTF.